Listed below are T cell receptor beta chains from one sample, sequenced in a study of post-analysis software for immune sequencing data. TCRdb redid the calling of the PCR reads with MiXCR, one entry per CDR3 protein. The data contain hundreds of thousands of distinct CDR3 sequences, approximately 59% of them singletons. The sequenced sample consisted of blood. These receptors were collected from a girl aged 2-10 years with multiple sclerosis. The CDR3 runs from the conserved cysteine through the conserved F or W. Fields, in order: V gene, J gene, CDR3 protein.

V gene: TRBV29-1; J gene: TRBJ1-1; CDR3 protein: CSVVENTEAFF
V gene: TRBV9; J gene: TRBJ2-1; CDR3 protein: CASSVSTASYNEQFF
V gene: TRBV29-1; J gene: TRBJ1-2; CDR3 protein: CSVDTGGYGYTF
V gene: TRBV18; J gene: TRBJ1-5; CDR3 protein: CASSPLELSGQHF
V gene: TRBV29-1; J gene: TRBJ1-1; CDR3 protein: CSVVRANTEAFF
V gene: TRBV25-1; J gene: TRBJ1-2; CDR3 protein: CAAGPGRGYTF
V gene: TRBV29-1; J gene: TRBJ2-1; CDR3 protein: CSALVEGRNNEQFF
V gene: TRBV7-9; J gene: TRBJ1-2; CDR3 protein: CASSLVGTETYGYTF
V gene: TRBV10-3; J gene: TRBJ1-1; CDR3 protein: CAISGGSSTGGRAEAFF
V gene: TRBV20-1; J gene: TRBJ2-5; CDR3 protein: CSAGVAGGGETQYF
V gene: TRBV20-1; J gene: TRBJ2-1; CDR3 protein: CSAELASGGDNEQFF
V gene: TRBV29-1; J gene: TRBJ2-1; CDR3 protein: CSVEGGDGEQFF
V gene: TRBV7-9; J gene: TRBJ1-4; CDR3 protein: CASSSGQGAAELFF
V gene: TRBV15; J gene: TRBJ2-1; CDR3 protein: CAASRASGAYNEQFF
V gene: TRBV20-1; J gene: TRBJ2-3; CDR3 protein: CSAIPGLAKSDTQYF
V gene: TRBV7-2; J gene: TRBJ2-5; CDR3 protein: CASSSFLETQYF
V gene: TRBV12-3/TRBV12-4; J gene: TRBJ1-1; CDR3 protein: CASSPTGPANTEAFF
V gene: TRBV3-1; J gene: TRBJ1-6; CDR3 protein: CASSQELLGNSPLHF
V gene: TRBV29-1; J gene: TRBJ2-5; CDR3 protein: CSVRQAAQETQYF
V gene: TRBV20-1; J gene: TRBJ2-1; CDR3 protein: CSARFQGDNNEQFF
V gene: TRBV29-1; J gene: TRBJ2-5; CDR3 protein: CSVEGTEDQETQYF
V gene: TRBV3-1; J gene: TRBJ2-1; CDR3 protein: CASSQESSGSRSEQFF
V gene: TRBV7-8; J gene: TRBJ1-5; CDR3 protein: CASSLGTGGGRGNQPQHF
V gene: TRBV29-1; J gene: TRBJ2-5; CDR3 protein: CSVEVAGKETQYF
V gene: TRBV2; J gene: TRBJ2-1; CDR3 protein: CASLEGYEQFF
V gene: TRBV5-1; J gene: TRBJ2-5; CDR3 protein: CASSRGGGGPEETQYF
V gene: TRBV7-2; J gene: TRBJ1-2; CDR3 protein: CASSSTRGLPGGYTF
V gene: TRBV12-3/TRBV12-4; J gene: TRBJ2-3; CDR3 protein: CASRPTSGRTPDTQYF
V gene: TRBV12-3/TRBV12-4; J gene: TRBJ2-7; CDR3 protein: CASSLGQVREQYF
V gene: TRBV5-5; J gene: TRBJ1-5; CDR3 protein: CASSLDNSNQPQHF
V gene: TRBV10-3; J gene: TRBJ2-5; CDR3 protein: CAISEFGGAPETQYF
V gene: TRBV20-1; J gene: TRBJ2-3; CDR3 protein: CSAKRVEGTDTQYF
V gene: TRBV20-1; J gene: TRBJ2-3; CDR3 protein: CSARGRQGQLVDTQYF
V gene: TRBV12-3/TRBV12-4; J gene: TRBJ2-3; CDR3 protein: CASSVAGGPLFPTDTQYF
V gene: TRBV6-2/TRBV6-3; J gene: TRBJ2-3; CDR3 protein: CASSFRATTQYF
V gene: TRBV20-1; J gene: TRBJ1-4; CDR3 protein: CSALNQGLNEKLFF
V gene: TRBV7-9; J gene: TRBJ1-1; CDR3 protein: CASSPGLGAFF
V gene: TRBV12-3/TRBV12-4; J gene: TRBJ1-2; CDR3 protein: CASSSTGGDYGYTF
V gene: TRBV4-1; J gene: TRBJ2-7; CDR3 protein: CASKDRDYEQYF
V gene: TRBV7-6; J gene: -; CDR3 protein: CASSLASQTDEQYF
V gene: TRBV28; J gene: TRBJ2-7; CDR3 protein: CASSTPDRGLLGEQYF
V gene: TRBV29-1; J gene: TRBJ2-3; CDR3 protein: CSVEDLGDGRYF
V gene: TRBV5-1; J gene: TRBJ2-1; CDR3 protein: CASSPDGDTYNEQFF
V gene: TRBV7-2; J gene: TRBJ1-2; CDR3 protein: CASTLRQRANYGYTF
V gene: TRBV6-1; J gene: TRBJ2-7; CDR3 protein: CASSELTGAGEQYF
V gene: TRBV29-1; J gene: TRBJ2-1; CDR3 protein: CSGGNVGNEQFF
V gene: TRBV29-1; J gene: TRBJ2-3; CDR3 protein: CSVGIPTDTQYF
V gene: TRBV6-5; J gene: TRBJ2-3; CDR3 protein: CASSWGQGGTDTQYF